Listed here are 29 T cell receptor beta chains from one sample, sequenced in a study of T-cell reconstitution after alpha-beta-depleted transplantation in children. A TCRbeta library incorporating unique molecular identifiers was prepared. TCRdb itself ran the PCR reads through MiXCR, one entry per CDR3 protein. The sample has fewer than 500,000 distinct CDR3 sequences, over 40% seen once. Sample: PBMCs, taken before TCRalphabeta/CD19-depleted stem cell transplant. These TCRs come from a girl aged 2 to 9 with aplastic anemia, due to receive a stem cell transplant.

There are a few counts of this clonotype. The chain recombines TRBV27 with TRBJ1-2; 7 nucleotides match TRBD1. V lost 5 bases, J lost 0 bases, and 9 bases stayed unmatched. The germline CDR1 and CDR2 sequences are MNHEY and SMNVEV (reference sequence). The CDR3 consists of 16 residues. The chain's CDR3 is CASSPYGTAPNYGYTF. The CDR3 region has the DNA TGTGCCAGCAGTCCGTACGGGACAGCCCCTAACTATGGCTACACCTTC.

The chain employs TRBV15 and TRBJ2-5, with 9 nucleotides matching TRBD2. CDR1 and CDR2 (germline): LNHNV, YYDKDF (reference sequence). The CDR3 runs 18 residues. The V segment lost 0 bases and the J segment 0 bases; nucleotides outside the gene matches: 8. CDR3 loop: CATSRDIGTSGYQETQYF. The CDR3 DNA follows: TGTGCCACCAGCAGAGATATCGGCACTAGCGGGTACCAAGAGACCCAGTACTTC.

The chain couples TRBV20-1 to TRBJ2-3; D tentatively reads TRBD1 or TRBD2 (6 bases each). In germline, CDR1 is DFQATT, CDR2 SNEGSKA (reference sequence). V gave up 0 bases and J gave up 2 bases, with 15 bases separating them. The CDR3 spans 16 residues. Here the CDR3 DNA reads TGCAGTGCTAGAGAAGGGGGGTCACCCTACACAGATACGCAGTATTTT. Its translation is CSAREGGSPYTDTQYF.

This clonotype was found many times. This chain links TRBV29-1 with TRBJ2-3, with 8 bases lining up with TRBD2. This CDR3 has 13 amino acids. With V trimmed by 4 bases and J by 5 bases, 5 bases remained unmatched. The V gene's germline CDR1 is SQVTM and CDR2 ANQGSEA. Here the CDR3 reads CSVVGGAKDTQYF. CDR3 coding DNA: TGCAGCGTTGTCGGGGGGGCAAAAGATACGCAGTATTTT.

The chain couples TRBV2 to TRBJ1-2; 8 bases are shared with TRBD1. CDR1 is SNHLY and CDR2 is FYNNEI in the germline V gene. Trimming removed 5 bases from V and 7 bases from J; junction bases left unmatched: 6. The CDR3 totals 13 residues. Written as DNA, the CDR3 is TGTGCCAGCAGTAAGACAGGGGTGCCTGGCTACACCTTC. Amino acids: CASSKTGVPGYTF.

The chain has TRBV4-2 and TRBJ1-4; TRBD1 matches 9 bases. This CDR3 spans 18 amino acids. Germline CDR1 and CDR2: LGHNA and YNFKEQ. V trimming: 3 bases; J trimming: 5 bases; junction bases outside the gene matches: 13. The CDR3 DNA sequence: TGTGCCAGCAGCCAGACAGGGGGGACCGCTGTCTACAATGAAAAACTGTTTTTT. This translates into CASSQTGGTAVYNEKLFF.

The chain couples TRBV20-1 to TRBJ2-3; D gene unclear. The length of the CDR3 is 15 residues. V lost 5 bases and J 2 bases, leaving 17 bases between the germline ends. The germline CDR1 and CDR2 sequences are DFQATT and SNEGSKA (reference sequence). CDR3: CSAPLRKGATDTQYF. The CDR3 nucleotides read TGCAGTGCTCCGCTGCGGAAGGGTGCCACAGATACGCAGTATTTT.

This clonotype was seen a few times. V and J are TRBV20-1 and TRBJ2-1; 7 positions agree with TRBD2. Germline lookup yields CDR1 DFQATT and CDR2 SNEGSKA (reference sequence). With V trimmed by 0 bases and J by 6 bases, 11 bases remained unmatched. The CDR3 covers 16 residues. The CDR3 is CSARDTGLVGPNEQFF. The CDR3 bases are TGCAGTGCTAGAGATACAGGACTAGTGGGACCCAATGAGCAGTTCTTC.

The rearrangement joins TRBV6-2 or TRBV6-3 to TRBJ2-5, with D perhaps matching TRBD2 (6 bases). Germline CDR1 and CDR2: MNHEY and SVGEGT. With 2 bases removed from V and 6 bases from J, the gap between germline ends came to 22 bases. The CDR3 contains 17 residues. CDR3 sequence reads: CASSYAMDSGPFQTQYF. CDR3 sequence (DNA): TGTGCCAGCAGTTACGCCATGGATAGCGGCCCGTTTCAGACCCAGTACTTC.

This sequence joins TRBV20-1 and TRBJ2-5; perhaps TRBD1 as D (6 bases). Looked up from germline, CDR1 is DFQATT and CDR2 is SNEGSKA (reference sequence). This CDR3 spans 13 amino acids. Trimming removed 7 bases at V and 6 bases at J, with 18 bases between. CDR3 DNA sequence: TGCAGTGGTCAGGGGCTCCAGGGAAAGACCCAGTACTTC. This codes for CSGQGLQGKTQYF.

The chain recombines TRBV7-9 with TRBJ2-7; 8 nucleotides match TRBD1. Germline V gene data show CDR1 as SEHNR and CDR2 as FQNEAQ (reference sequence). Germline trimming cut 6 bases from V and 0 bases from J; bases unmatched to any gene: 13. The CDR3 is 17 residues long. CDR3 nucleotides: TGTGCCAGCAGTCCGATTCCGGGACAGGAAATCTCCTACGAGCAGTACTTC. This gives the protein CASSPIPGQEISYEQYF.

CDR3 bases: TGCAGTGCTTCAATTGGCGGAACCTACAATGAGCAGTTCTTC. The encoded protein is CSASIGGTYNEQFF. J is TRBJ2-1 and V is TRBV20-1; D is unresolved. Germline CDR1 DFQATT, CDR2 SNEGSKA (reference sequence). V lost 5 bases and J lost 2, with 13 bases in between. The CDR3 covers 14 residues.

The sample holds a few counts of this clonotype. The chain joins TRBV25-1 to TRBJ2-1; TRBD1 matches at 7 bases. CDR1 and CDR2 from the germline V gene are MGHDK and SYGVNS. J was trimmed by 2 bases and V by 3 bases; bases with no gene match: 13. The CDR3 is 18 amino acids. CDR3 sequence reads: CASSDPTRQGFPYNEQFF. DNA for the CDR3: TGTGCCAGCAGTGATCCTACCCGACAGGGTTTCCCCTACAATGAGCAGTTCTTC. Together with reference TRBV25-1 and TRBJ2-1, the CDR3 gives the full variable domain: EADIYQTPRYLVIGTGKKITLECSQTMGHDKMYWYQQDPGMELHLIHYSYGVNSTEKGDLSSESTVSRIRTEHFPLTLESARPSHTSQYLCASSDPTRQGFPYNEQFFGPGTRLTVL.

The chain joins TRBV12-3 or TRBV12-4 to TRBJ1-1, with no clear D. This CDR3 region has 14 residues. Trimming took 7 bases from V and 1 from J, leaving 13 bases between them. CDR3 nucleotides: TGTGCCAGCACCTACGGGCGGAGGAACACTGAAGCTTTCTTT. Its translation is CASTYGRRNTEAFF.

J is TRBJ2-1 and V is TRBV7-6, with TRBD2 identical over 9 bases. With 1 base clipped from V and 9 bases from J, the junction kept 7 bases outside the gene matches. The CDR3 totals 15 residues. CDR1 is SGHVS, CDR2 FNYEAQ, per germline. CDR3 DNA sequence: TGTGCCAGCAGCTTAGGAGTAGCGGGAGCGGTTGAGCAGTTCTTC. Encoded protein: CASSLGVAGAVEQFF.

The rearrangement joins TRBV5-1 to TRBJ2-1, with D unclear. Trimming removed 5 bases at V and 9 bases at J, with 21 bases between. Germline lookup yields CDR1 SGHRS and CDR2 YFSETQ. The CDR3 length is 15 residues. The CDR3 region is CASRPMASPSGEQFF. CDR3 DNA: TGCGCCAGCAGGCCGATGGCATCGCCTTCGGGTGAGCAGTTCTTC.

This clonotype was counted a single time. The V gene is TRBV6-1, the J gene TRBJ2-7; perhaps TRBD2 as D (7 bases). Germline CDR1 and CDR2: MNHNS and SASEGT. The CDR3 is 14 residues long. Trimming cost V 8 bases and J 3 bases, with 17 bases left between them. The CDR3 DNA reads TGTGCCAGCGGCCACGGGGGGCTAAGCTACGAGCAGTACTTC. It specifies CASGHGGLSYEQYF.

The chain employs TRBV28 and TRBJ2-7; TRBD1 aligns across 10 bases. Trimming at V came to 5 bases and at J to 5 bases, leaving 6 bases not matched to a gene. The germline V gene encodes CDR1 MDHEN and CDR2 SYDVKM. This CDR3 has 14 residues. CDR3 coding DNA: TGTGCCAGCAGTCGCCCCGGGACAGGGGACGAGCAGTACTTC. This codes for CASSRPGTGDEQYF.

This clonotype was seen a few times. The rearrangement links TRBV11-3 to TRBJ1-2; 9 bases match TRBD1. V trimming: 1 base; J trimming: 4 bases; junction bases outside the gene matches: 13. This CDR3 spans 18 amino acids. Germline values: CDR1 SGHNT, CDR2 YENEEA. The CDR3 nucleotides read TGTGCCAGCAGCTTAGGGGGGACAGGGCCCGCCGGGACCTATGGCTACACCTTC. Protein product: CASSLGGTGPAGTYGYTF.

This sequence joins TRBV14 and TRBJ2-1; 8 positions agree with TRBD2. V shed 4 bases and J 0 bases; nucleotides not matched to a gene: 11. In germline, CDR1 is SGHDN, CDR2 FVKESK. The CDR3 runs to 18 residues. The CDR3 region is CASSPTGGRGPSYNEQFF. The CDR3 DNA reads TGTGCCAGCAGCCCCACGGGGGGGCGGGGCCCCTCCTACAATGAGCAGTTCTTC. Supplemented by reference TRBV14 and TRBJ2-1, the full variable domain reads EAGVTQFPSHSVIEKGQTVTLRCDPISGHDNLYWYRRVMGKEIKFLLHFVKESKQDESGMPNNRFLAERTGGTYSTLKVQPAELEDSGVYFCASSPTGGRGPSYNEQFFGPGTRLTVL.

This clonotype was detected a few times. This chain uses TRBV6-6 with TRBJ1-4; no firm D call. V was shortened by 11 bases and J by 8 bases, with 9 bases between the two germline ends. The CDR3 has 10 amino acids. CDR1 and CDR2 from the germline V gene are MNHNY and SVGAGI (reference sequence). Here the CDR3 DNA reads TGTGCCGCCATGGCAGAAAAACTGTTTTTT. This translates into CAAMAEKLFF.

This clonotype was seen more than once but under ten times. The chain carries TRBV20-1 and TRBJ2-1; tentative D call: TRBD2 (6 bases). CDR1 is DFQATT and CDR2 is SNEGSKA in the germline V gene (reference sequence). Trimming took 8 bases from V and 4 from J, leaving 18 bases between them. The CDR3 consists of 14 residues. The CDR3 sequence is CSQIAVKRYNEQFF. For the CDR3, the DNA is TGCAGTCAAATAGCGGTAAAGCGTTACAATGAGCAGTTCTTC.

This clonotype was observed a handful of times. The chain uses TRBV18 and TRBJ2-7; D is uncertain. Per germline, CDR1 KGHSH and CDR2 LQKENI. The length of the CDR3 is 13 residues. V was pared by 0 bases and J by 3 bases, with 6 bases between. CDR3 protein: CASSPPGNYEQYF. CDR3 bases: TGTGCCAGCTCACCACCGGGCAACTACGAGCAGTACTTC.

The chain combines TRBV20-1 with TRBJ2-4, with 13 bases that match TRBD2. The germline V gene encodes CDR1 DFQATT and CDR2 SNEGSKA (reference sequence). The CDR3 spans 17 residues. The V gene end was trimmed by 5 bases and the J gene end by 5 bases; junction bases not matched to a gene: 12. The CDR3 spells CSALTSGRDLAENIQYF. CDR3 nucleotides: TGCAGTGCTCTTACTAGCGGGAGGGACCTCGCCGAAAACATTCAGTACTTC.

This clonotype showed up just a few times. This rearrangement joins TRBV6-4 to TRBJ2-1; D not certain. Germline CDR1 reads MRHNA; CDR2 reads SNTAGT. This CDR3 has 15 residues. Trimming removed 0 bases at V and 8 bases at J, with 14 bases between. The CDR3 region has the DNA TGTGCCAGCAGTGACTCGATAGTTACGGGCGATGAGCAGTTCTTC. It codes for CASSDSIVTGDEQFF.

V is TRBV7-6 and J is TRBJ1-6, with 8 bases identical to TRBD1. CDR1 and CDR2 (germline): SGHVS, FNYEAQ. V lost 2 bases and J lost 0; bases outside the gene matches: 18. This CDR3 contains 22 residues. CDR3: CASSLRGRGRRDGSSYNSPLHF. CDR3 DNA sequence: TGTGCCAGCAGCTTAAGGGGCAGGGGGCGCCGAGATGGGAGCTCCTATAATTCACCCCTCCACTTT. The complete variable domain, with remaining parts taken from reference TRBV7-6 and TRBJ1-6, reads GAGVSQSPRYKVTKRGQDVALRCDPISGHVSLYWYRQALGQGPEFLTYFNYEAQQDKSGLPNDRFSAERPEGSISTLTIQRTEQRDSAMYRCASSLRGRGRRDGSSYNSPLHFGNGTRLTVT.

The chain couples TRBV12-3 or TRBV12-4 to TRBJ2-7, with TRBD2 matching over 7 bases. V was clipped by 4 bases and J by 2 bases; unmatched bases: 8. The CDR3 is made up of 15 amino acids. Here the CDR3 DNA reads TGTGCCAGCAGTTCCGCAGTGGGGGGGACCTACGAGCAGTACTTC. The encoded protein is CASSSAVGGTYEQYF.

Many counts were recorded for this clonotype. The V gene is TRBV6-6, the J gene TRBJ2-2; D not certain. V lost 5 bases and J 5 bases, leaving 6 bases between the germline ends. The CDR3 length is 12 residues. Germline CDR1 is MNHNY and CDR2 is SVGAGI (reference sequence). CDR3: CASSRLTGELFF. For the CDR3, the DNA is TGTGCCAGCAGTCGCCTTACCGGGGAGCTGTTTTTT.

V is TRBV28 and J is TRBJ2-7; the D is unclear. In germline, CDR1 is MDHEN, CDR2 SYDVKM. V was pared by 5 bases and J by 6 bases, with 14 bases between. The CDR3 runs to 13 residues. The DNA for the CDR3 is TGTGCCAGCAGTACCGCGGAGCCCAGCGAGCAGTACTTC. This translates into CASSTAEPSEQYF.